Ten or more counts support the clone carrying this TCR beta chain. No antigen is known for it. The CDR3 has 13 amino acids. Trimming shortened V by 6 bases and J by 2 bases, and 11 bases separated the two germline ends. Germline V gene sequence: CDR1 SGHTA, CDR2 FQGNSA. This specimen belongs to a study of CD8 T cells in ankylosing spondylitis. TCRdb re-called the 5' RACE reads through MiXCR, storing one row per CDR3 protein. The sample includes approximately 100,000 distinct CDR3 sequences, almost 8.5% seen only once; the top ten take more than 9.5%. Study-wide findings and caveats: Disease-linked clones bore a CD8+ phenotype and were relatively rare in peripheral blood. Matched ankylosing spondylitis synovial fluid reportedly showed significant enrichment of disease-linked clones. In reactive arthritis synovial fluid and blood, some motif variants had been reported before.

The sequence was collected from a male donor with ankylosing spondylitis or in good health (not recorded which). The chain has TRBV7-2 and TRBJ2-7, with D hard to call. The sample comprised blood, either unsorted or a sorted T cell fraction (not recorded which). CDR3 amino acids: CASSPGPTYEQYF. CDR3 DNA sequence: TGTGCCAGCAGTCCCGGACCGACCTACGAGCAGTACTTC.